This T cell receptor (beta chain) was retrieved from a study of naive and memory T cell subsets. Four subsets defined by CD45RA and CD27 were sorted after CD3, CD4, CD8 and live/dead staining. Notes on this clonotype: As yet, its antigen is unknown.

The beta constant-region primer was an equimolar mix of two oligonucleotides covering TRBC1 and TRBC2. Nested alpha and beta constant-region primers with the SP2 primer drove four PCR rounds on ligated cDNA. A 12-nucleotide UMI and the SP2 primer were added to the cDNA 3' end by oligonucleotide ligation. Via MiXCR, TCRdb re-called the UMI-ligation and nested PCR reads, giving one row per CDR3 protein. The repertoire has approximately 140,000 distinct CDR3 sequences, 15% to 25% of them found once; the top ten carry more than 0.6%. This CDR3 is built from 13 residues. The ends were cut back, 9 bases at V and 6 bases at J, with 17 bases in the middle. Whole-study findings and limits: In naive cells, over 95% of TCR sequences were seen only once. Possibly reflecting memory cells re-expressing CD45RA, a few larger clonotypes occurred in naive repertoires, especially CD8. RNA-based TCR counts may shift with T cell activation and differentiation.

The chain carries TRBV12-3 or TRBV12-4 and TRBJ1-1; perhaps TRBD1 as D (5 bases). The clonotype was recovered from a human donor in good health. The sample was naive CD8+ T cells from blood. Here the CDR3 DNA reads TGTGCCAGTTCTTATGGGAGGGGCTCTGAAGCTTTCTTT. It is translated as CASSYGRGSEAFF.